The 12 T cell receptor beta chains given below trace back to one sample, sequenced in a study of CD8 T cells in ankylosing spondylitis. No cognate antigen is known for these TCRs. General study results and limits: Characteristic of ankylosing spondylitis blood, it appeared, was a TCR beta motif comprising several highly homologous variants.

MiXCR, run by TCRdb on the 5' RACE reads, gives a single entry per CDR3 protein. The sample lists 300,000 to 400,000 distinct CDR3 sequences; about 20% were seen once. What was sequenced was blood, either unsorted or a sorted T cell fraction (not recorded which). The receptors shown here come from a male donor with ankylosing spondylitis.

V and J are TRBV7-6 and TRBJ2-2; 13 nucleotides line up with TRBD2. From germline, CDR1 is SGHVS and CDR2 FNYEAQ. With V trimmed by 5 bases and J by 0 bases, 6 bases remained unmatched. This CDR3 spans 18 amino acids. CDR3: CASSLGLAGIANTGELFF. In DNA, the CDR3 is TGTGCCAGCAGCCTGGGACTAGCGGGAATCGCGAACACCGGGGAGCTGTTTTTT.

The sample holds a few counts of this clonotype. The V call is TRBV20-1, the J call TRBJ1-5; D ambiguous. V was trimmed by 3 bases and J by 0 bases, leaving 12 bases between them. This CDR3 region has 15 residues. CDR1 is DFQATT, CDR2 SNEGSKA, per germline (reference sequence). The chain's CDR3 is CSASLTTYSNQPQHF. The CDR3 DNA reads as TGCAGTGCTAGTTTGACAACATATAGCAATCAGCCCCAGCATTTT.

The table lists this clonotype with a few counts. The V call is TRBV11-3, the J call TRBJ1-2, with 7 bases identical to TRBD1. Germline V gene lookup returns CDR1 SGHNT and CDR2 YENEEA. The ends lost 5 bases at V and 3 bases at J; junction bases unmatched: 9. The CDR3 is made up of 15 amino acids. DNA for the CDR3: TGTGCCAGCAGCCCTTTCCGGGACAGTCACTATGGCTACACCTTC. This encodes CASSPFRDSHYGYTF.

DNA for the CDR3: TGTGCCAGCAGTTACCTGCCCTCCAGTCAGCCCCAGCATTTT. Its translation is CASSYLPSSQPQHF. J is TRBJ1-5 and V is TRBV6-2 or TRBV6-3, with D unclear. With 2 bases removed from V and 6 bases from J, the gap between germline ends came to 11 bases. CDR1 and CDR2 from the germline V gene are MNHEY and SVGEGT. The CDR3 spans 14 residues.

This clonotype was found a few times. The chain uses TRBV10-3 and TRBJ2-1; tentatively, D is TRBD2 (6 bases). Germline V gene data show CDR1 as ENHRY and CDR2 as SYGVKD. V was cut by 10 bases and J by 10 bases, with 20 bases left in between. This CDR3 has 13 residues. The CDR3 region is CANSQGSRGEQFF. The CDR3 DNA is TGTGCCAACTCCCAAGGATCGCGGGGAGAGCAGTTCTTC.

This clonotype was observed many times. The chain links TRBV7-9 to TRBJ1-1, with 10 bases fitting TRBD1. There are 14 residues in the CDR3. With 6 bases clipped from V and 5 bases from J, the junction kept 6 bases outside the gene matches. Germline V lookup: CDR1 SEHNR, CDR2 FQNEAQ (reference sequence). CDR3 sequence reads: CASRSGQGETEAFF. The CDR3 DNA reads as TGTGCCAGCAGATCCGGACAGGGGGAAACTGAAGCTTTCTTT.

This clonotype has only a few counts. This chain uses TRBV29-1 with TRBJ2-7; D possibly corresponds to TRBD1 (6 bases). The CDR3 sequence is 14 residues long. The V gene's germline CDR1 is SQVTM and CDR2 ANQGSEA. Deletions cut 4 bases from V and 6 bases from J, with 19 bases between. The chain's CDR3 is CSVGGQRLVGEQYF. DNA of the CDR3: TGCAGCGTTGGAGGACAGAGGCTGGTGGGCGAGCAGTACTTC.

The chain uses TRBV6-5 and TRBJ1-1, with 7 bases lining up with TRBD1. The germline gives CDR1 MNHEY, CDR2 SVGAGI. This CDR3 contains 13 residues. V shed 3 bases and J 11 bases; nucleotides not matched to a gene: 9. CDR3 protein: CASSYYRDRDAFF. The CDR3 coding sequence is TGTGCCAGCAGTTATTACCGCGACAGGGATGCTTTCTTT.

This clonotype came up a few times. The J gene is TRBJ1-4, the V gene TRBV30; D is uncertain. Trimming stripped 0 bases from V and 7 bases from J, with 6 bases between. The CDR3 extends over 12 amino acids. Looked up from germline, CDR1 is GTSNPN and CDR2 is SVGIG (reference sequence). The CDR3 loop reads CAWSVRLEKLFF. In DNA form, the CDR3 reads TGTGCCTGGAGTGTCCGCCTTGAAAAACTGTTTTTT.

V usage is TRBV20-1 and J usage is TRBJ2-3, with D perhaps matching TRBD2 (6 bases). Trimming pared 3 bases from V and 0 bases from J, leaving 13 bases between. Germline loops: CDR1 DFQATT, CDR2 SNEGSKA (reference sequence). The CDR3 length is 15 residues. CDR3 nucleotide sequence: TGCAGTGCTAGCCGCGCGGGGATTAGCACAGATACGCAGTATTTT. This encodes CSASRAGISTDTQYF.

This clonotype was counted between two and nine times. CDR3: CSADSGTGVGNEQFF. The CDR3 DNA is TGCAGTGCGGACTCCGGGACAGGGGTCGGCAATGAGCAGTTCTTC. V usage is TRBV20-1 and J usage is TRBJ2-1; TRBD1 matches 10 bases. The V segment lost 6 bases and the J segment 6 bases; nucleotides outside the gene matches: 11. From germline, CDR1 is DFQATT and CDR2 SNEGSKA (reference sequence). The CDR3 length is 15 residues.

This clonotype was seen more than once but under ten times. The chain carries TRBV7-3 and TRBJ2-1, with 11 positions matching TRBD2. Germline trimming cut 2 bases from V and 9 bases from J; bases unmatched to any gene: 6. The germline gives CDR1 SGHTA, CDR2 FQGTGA. The CDR3 extends over 15 amino acids. CDR3 region: CASSLAPSGRLEQFF. In nucleotides, the CDR3 is TGTGCCAGCAGCTTAGCCCCTAGCGGGAGGCTTGAGCAGTTCTTC.